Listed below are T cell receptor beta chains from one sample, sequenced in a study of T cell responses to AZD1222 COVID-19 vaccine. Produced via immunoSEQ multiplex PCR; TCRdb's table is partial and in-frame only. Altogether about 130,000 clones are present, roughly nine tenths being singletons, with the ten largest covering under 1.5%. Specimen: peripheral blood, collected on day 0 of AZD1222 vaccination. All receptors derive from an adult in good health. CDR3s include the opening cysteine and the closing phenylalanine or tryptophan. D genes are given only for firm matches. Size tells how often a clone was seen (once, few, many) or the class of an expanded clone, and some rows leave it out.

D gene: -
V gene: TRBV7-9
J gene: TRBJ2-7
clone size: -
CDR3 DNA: TGTGCCAGCGAGGGAGGTCCCTACGAGCAGTACTTC
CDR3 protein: CASEGGPYEQYF

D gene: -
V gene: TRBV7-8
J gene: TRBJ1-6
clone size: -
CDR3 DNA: TGTGCCAGCAGCTTAGTTAAATCACCCCTCCACTTT
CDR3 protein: CASSLVKSPLHF

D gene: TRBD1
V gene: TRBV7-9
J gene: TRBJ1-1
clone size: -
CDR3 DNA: TGTGCCAGCACCAAGGACAGGGGGACGAACACTGAAGCTTTCTTT
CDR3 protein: CASTKDRGTNTEAFF

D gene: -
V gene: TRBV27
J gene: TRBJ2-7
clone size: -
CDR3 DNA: TGTGCCAGCAGTTATCAGGTAACCTACGAGCAGTACTTC
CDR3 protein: CASSYQVTYEQYF

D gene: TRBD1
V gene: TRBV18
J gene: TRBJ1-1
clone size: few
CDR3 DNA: TGTGCCAGCTCTAAGGTGGACAGGGGTGAAGCTTTCTTT
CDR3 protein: CASSKVDRGEAFF

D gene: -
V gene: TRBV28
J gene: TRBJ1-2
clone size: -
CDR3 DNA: TGTGCCAGCCGGGACACAAGCGCGCTGAACTATGGCTACACCTTC
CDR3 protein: CASRDTSALNYGYTF

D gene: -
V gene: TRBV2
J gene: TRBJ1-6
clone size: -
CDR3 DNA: TGTGCCACTGCAGGGGATTCACCCCTCCACTTT
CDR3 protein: CATAGDSPLHF

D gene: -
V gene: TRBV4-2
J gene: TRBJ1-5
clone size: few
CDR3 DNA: TGTGCCAGCAGCTTGGGTGCATTTGGGAATCAGCCCCAGCATTTT
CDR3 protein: CASSLGAFGNQPQHF

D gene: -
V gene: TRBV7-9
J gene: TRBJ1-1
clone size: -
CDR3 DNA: TGTGCCAGCAGCTTAGTTTCCGGGACCGACCGGGGGAGTGAAGCTTTCTTT
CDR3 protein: CASSLVSGTDRGSEAFF

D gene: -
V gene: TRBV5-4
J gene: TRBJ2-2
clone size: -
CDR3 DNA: TGTGCCAGCAGCCCTGGAGTACTTAGGGCTGACCTCGGGGAGCTGTTTTTT
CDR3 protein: CASSPGVLRADLGELFF

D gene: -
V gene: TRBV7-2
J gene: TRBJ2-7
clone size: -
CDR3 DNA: TGTGCCAGCAGCTTAGCGCCGGGTCGGGCCTTCTACGAGCAGTACTTC
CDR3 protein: CASSLAPGRAFYEQYF

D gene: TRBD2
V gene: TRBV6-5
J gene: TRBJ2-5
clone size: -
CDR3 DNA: TGTGCCAGCAGTTCCCAGGGGAGCGGGGGGCGCGAGACCCAGTACTTC
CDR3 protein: CASSSQGSGGRETQYF

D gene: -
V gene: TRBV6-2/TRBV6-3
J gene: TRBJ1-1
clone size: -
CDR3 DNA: TGTGCCAGCAGTTACCGGCGACATCTGAACACTGAAGCTTTCTTT
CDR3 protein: CASSYRRHLNTEAFF

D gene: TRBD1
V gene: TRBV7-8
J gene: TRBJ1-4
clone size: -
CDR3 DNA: TGTGCCAGCAGCTTAGCGATGCGGACAGGTTCTTCAACTAATGAAAAACTGTTTTTT
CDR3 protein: CASSLAMRTGSSTNEKLFF

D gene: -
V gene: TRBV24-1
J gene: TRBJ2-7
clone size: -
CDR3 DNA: TGTGCCACCAGTGATTCAGGGATCGCATCCTACGAGCAGTACTTC
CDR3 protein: CATSDSGIASYEQYF

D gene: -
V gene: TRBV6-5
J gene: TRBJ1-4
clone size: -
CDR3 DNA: TGTGCCAGCAGTTACGTATGGGAGGGCGAAAAACTGTTTTTT
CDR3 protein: CASSYVWEGEKLFF

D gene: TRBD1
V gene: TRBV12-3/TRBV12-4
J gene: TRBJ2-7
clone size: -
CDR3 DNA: TGTGCCAGCAGTTTGGACAGGGGGCGCGAGCAGTACTTC
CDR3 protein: CASSLDRGREQYF

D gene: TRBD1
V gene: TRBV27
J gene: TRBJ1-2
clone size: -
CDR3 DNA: TGTGCCAGCAGTAGAAACCCAGGGGGAAGTCAACTCAACTATGGCTACACCTTC
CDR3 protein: CASSRNPGGSQLNYGYTF

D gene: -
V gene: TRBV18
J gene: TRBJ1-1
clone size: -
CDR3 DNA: TGTGCCAGCTCACGGACAGCTCCAGGTACTGAAGCTTTCTTT
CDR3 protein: CASSRTAPGTEAFF

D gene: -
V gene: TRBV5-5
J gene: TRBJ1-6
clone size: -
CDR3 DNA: TGTGCCAGCAGCTTGAGGGGGGACCGATCCAATTCACCCCTCCACTTT
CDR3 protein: CASSLRGDRSNSPLHF

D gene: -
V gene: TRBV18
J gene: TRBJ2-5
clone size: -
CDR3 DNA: TGTGCCAGCTCACCGGGGGTCAGGGAGACCCAGTACTTC
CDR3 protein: CASSPGVRETQYF

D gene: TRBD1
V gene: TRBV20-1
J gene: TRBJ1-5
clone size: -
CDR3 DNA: TGCAGTGCTAGTATCGGCAGGGGGCTTATTCAGCCCCAGCATTTT
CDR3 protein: CSASIGRGLIQPQHF

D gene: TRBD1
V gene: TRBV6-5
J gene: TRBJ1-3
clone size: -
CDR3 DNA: TGTGCCAGCTTGAGGGGGCCTGGAAACACCATATATTTT
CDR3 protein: CASLRGPGNTIYF

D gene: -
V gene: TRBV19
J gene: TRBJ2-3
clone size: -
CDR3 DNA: TGTGCCAGTAACGGCATTCGACCCACAGATACGCAGTATTTT
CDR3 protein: CASNGIRPTDTQYF

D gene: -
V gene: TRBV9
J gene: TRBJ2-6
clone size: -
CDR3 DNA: TGTGCCAGCACATCTGGGGCCAACGTCCTGACTTTC
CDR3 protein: CASTSGANVLTF

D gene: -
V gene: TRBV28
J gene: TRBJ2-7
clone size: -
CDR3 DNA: TGTGCCAGCAATTCCTTGGACAGATACTACGAGCAGTACTTC
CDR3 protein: CASNSLDRYYEQYF

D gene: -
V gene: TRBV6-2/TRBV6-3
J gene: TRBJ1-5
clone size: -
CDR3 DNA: TGTGCCAGCAGTCAACAGGGTTTCGGGCCCCAGCATTTT
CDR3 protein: CASSQQGFGPQHF

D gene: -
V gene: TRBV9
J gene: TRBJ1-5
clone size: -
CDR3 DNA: TGTGCCAGCGGGACGGTCAATCAGCCCCAGCATTTT
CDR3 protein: CASGTVNQPQHF

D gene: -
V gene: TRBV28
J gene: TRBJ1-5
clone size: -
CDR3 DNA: TGTGCCAGCAGTTCAGGGACGGGGAATCAGCCCCAGCATTTT
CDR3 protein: CASSSGTGNQPQHF

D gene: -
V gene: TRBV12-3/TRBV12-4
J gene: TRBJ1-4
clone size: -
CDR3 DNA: TGTGCCAGCGGCCGGAACCTTAATGAAAAACTGTTTTTT
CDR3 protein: CASGRNLNEKLFF

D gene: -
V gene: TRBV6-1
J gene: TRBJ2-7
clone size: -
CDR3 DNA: TGTGCCAGCAGGCCGGTCCCCGGGTACGAGCAGTACTTC
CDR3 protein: CASRPVPGYEQYF

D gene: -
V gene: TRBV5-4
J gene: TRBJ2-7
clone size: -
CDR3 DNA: TGTGCCAGCAGCTTGGCAGGACGCTACGAGCAGTACTTC
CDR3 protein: CASSLAGRYEQYF

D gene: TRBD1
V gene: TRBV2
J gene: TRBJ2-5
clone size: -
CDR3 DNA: TGTGCCAGCAGCCGGGGACAGCAAGAGACCCAGTACTTC
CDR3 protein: CASSRGQQETQYF

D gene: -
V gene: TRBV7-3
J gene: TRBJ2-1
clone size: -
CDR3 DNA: TGTGCCAGCGGGAGGGGGGACATCTCCTACAATGAGCAGTTCTTC
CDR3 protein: CASGRGDISYNEQFF

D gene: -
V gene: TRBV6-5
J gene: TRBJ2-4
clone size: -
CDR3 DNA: TGTGCCAGCACGAGGGAAACCAAAAACATTCAGTACTTC
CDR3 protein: CASTRETKNIQYF

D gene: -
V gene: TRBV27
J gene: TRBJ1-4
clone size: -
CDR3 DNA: TGTGCCAGCAGTTTAGGAGCGGGGCAGGTGTATGAAAAACTGTTTTTT
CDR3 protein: CASSLGAGQVYEKLFF

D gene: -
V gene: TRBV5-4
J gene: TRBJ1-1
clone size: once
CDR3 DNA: TGTGCCAGTTGGGCAGGTTCGGGAGACACTGAAGCTTTCTTT
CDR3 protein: CASWAGSGDTEAFF

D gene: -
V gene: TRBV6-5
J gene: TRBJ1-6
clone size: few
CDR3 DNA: TGTGCCAGTACCAAGGATAATTCACCCCTCCACTTT
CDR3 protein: CASTKDNSPLHF

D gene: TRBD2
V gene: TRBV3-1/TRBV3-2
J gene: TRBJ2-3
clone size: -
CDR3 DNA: TGTGCCAGCAGCCAGGAGACTAGCGGGGGGCATACGCAGTATTTT
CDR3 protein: CASSQETSGGHTQYF

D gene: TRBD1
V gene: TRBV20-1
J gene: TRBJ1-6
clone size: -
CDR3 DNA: TGCAGTGCTAGTAGGGGGGCAGGGGGCCCCGATTCACCCCTCCACTTT
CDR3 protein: CSASRGAGGPDSPLHF

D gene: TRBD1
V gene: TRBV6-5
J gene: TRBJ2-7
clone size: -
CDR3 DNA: TGTGCCAGCAGTTACGGGACAGGGGCCGCCGAGCAGTACTTC
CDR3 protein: CASSYGTGAAEQYF

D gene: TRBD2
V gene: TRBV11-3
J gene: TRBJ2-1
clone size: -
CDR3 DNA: TGTGCCAGCAGCTTAGAACTCCTGGGACTAGCGGGGGCTCCTCCCTACAATGAGCAGTTCTTC
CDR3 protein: CASSLELLGLAGAPPYNEQFF

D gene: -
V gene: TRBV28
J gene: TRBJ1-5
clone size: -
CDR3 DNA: TGTGCCAGCAGGCGATCGGGGGCGCGAAACAGCAATCAGCCCCAGCATTTT
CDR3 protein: CASRRSGARNSNQPQHF

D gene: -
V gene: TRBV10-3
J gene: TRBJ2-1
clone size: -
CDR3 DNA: TGTGCCATCAGGGGGGGCGGACCTAACAATGAGCAGTTCTTC
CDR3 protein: CAIRGGGPNNEQFF

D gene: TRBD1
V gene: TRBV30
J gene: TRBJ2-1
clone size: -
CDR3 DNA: TGTGCCGGGAAGGGGGCGTCGGCCTACAATGAGCAGTTCTTC
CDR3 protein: CAGKGASAYNEQFF

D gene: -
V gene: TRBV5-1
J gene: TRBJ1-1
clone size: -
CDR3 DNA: TGCGCCAGCAGGGGGGGACAGAACACTGAAGCTTTCTTT
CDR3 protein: CASRGGQNTEAFF

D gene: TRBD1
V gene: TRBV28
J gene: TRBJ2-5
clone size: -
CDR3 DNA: TGTGCCAGCAGTGCACAGCTACCTCGGACAGGGGGAGAGACCCAGTACTTC
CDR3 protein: CASSAQLPRTGGETQYF

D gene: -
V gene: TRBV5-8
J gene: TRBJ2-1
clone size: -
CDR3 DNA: TGTGCCAGCAGATACGGGTTAAACGACAATGAGCAGTTCTTC
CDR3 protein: CASRYGLNDNEQFF

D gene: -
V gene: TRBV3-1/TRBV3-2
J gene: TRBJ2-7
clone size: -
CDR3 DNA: TGTGCCAGCAGCCAAGTTTACGAGCAGTACTTC
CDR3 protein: CASSQVYEQYF

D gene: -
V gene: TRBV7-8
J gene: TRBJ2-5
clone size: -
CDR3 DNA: TGTGCCAGCAGCTTAGGGGACTCCCCAAGAGAGACCCAGTACTTC
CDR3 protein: CASSLGDSPRETQYF

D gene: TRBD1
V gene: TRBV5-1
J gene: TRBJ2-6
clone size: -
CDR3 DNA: TGCGCCAGCAGCTTTTCTTCCGACAGGGCAGCGTCAGGGGCCAACGTCCTGACTTTC
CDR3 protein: CASSFSSDRAASGANVLTF

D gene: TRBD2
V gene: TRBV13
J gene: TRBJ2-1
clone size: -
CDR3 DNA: TGTGCCAGCAGCCCCGCTAGCGGGGGGGCGAATGAGCAGTTCTTC
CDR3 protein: CASSPASGGANEQFF

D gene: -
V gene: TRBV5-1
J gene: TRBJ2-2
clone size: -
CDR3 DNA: TGCGCCAGCAGCTTTGTGGGAAAGAACACCGGGGAGCTGTTTTTT
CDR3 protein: CASSFVGKNTGELFF

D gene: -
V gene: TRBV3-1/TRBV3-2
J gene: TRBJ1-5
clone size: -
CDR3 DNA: TGTGCCAGCAGCCAAGGGATTAAAGGGGTTCGCAATCAGCCCCAGCATTTT
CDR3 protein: CASSQGIKGVRNQPQHF

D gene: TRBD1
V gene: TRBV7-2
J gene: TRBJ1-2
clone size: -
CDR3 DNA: TGTGCCAGCAGCTTGCAGGGGGAGTATGGCTACACCTTC
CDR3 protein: CASSLQGEYGYTF

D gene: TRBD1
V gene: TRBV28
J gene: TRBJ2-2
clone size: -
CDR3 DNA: TGTGCCAGCAGATCCTCAACAGGGGCGCCGGGAACCGGGGAGCTGTTTTTT
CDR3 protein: CASRSSTGAPGTGELFF

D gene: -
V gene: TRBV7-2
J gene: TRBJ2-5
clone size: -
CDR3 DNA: TGTGCCAGCAGCTTAGGACCCATAAGGGAGACCCAGTACTTC
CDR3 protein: CASSLGPIRETQYF